The clone carrying this TCR beta chain was seen many times. The data derive from a study of read filtering for tumor transcriptome and immune sequencing. Study-wide background: After DNase treatment, RNA was made into whole-transcriptome libraries. TCR-mapped reads were about 3.5 to 11 million with IR-seq versus roughly 75 to 1,400 with RNA-seq.

The library was built from about 370 ng RNA with molecular barcoded adaptors for alpha/delta and beta/gamma chains. MiXCR, run by TCRdb on the reads, gives a single entry per CDR3 protein. Of some 41,000 distinct CDR3 sequences listed, 12% are singletons. J gave up 7 bases and V 0 bases, and 14 bases lay outside the gene matches. Germline assignment: CDR1 SQVTM and CDR2 ANQGSEA. The CDR3 length is 17 residues. This chain links TRBV29-1 with TRBJ2-1; 8 bases are shared with TRBD1. The sequence derives from a donor over 35 with multiple myeloma. Sequencing was carried out using a population of CD138-negative cells sorted from bone marrow. CDR3 region: CSVEDQVVQGARNEQFF. The CDR3 region has the DNA TGCAGCGTTGAAGATCAGGTGGTGCAGGGGGCTAGAAATGAGCAGTTCTTC.